The clone carrying this TCR beta chain was detected ten times or more. What it binds is unknown. The source of the sample is a study of identical twins. Study findings and constraints: Twins' excess sharing was less marked for out-of-frame beta sequences. The same donors were not followed; conclusions instead depended on cross-sectional statistical analysis.

The CDR3 extends over 16 amino acids. J lost 1 base, V lost 5 bases, and 10 bases had no gene match. Germline-derived CDR1 and CDR2 are MNHEY and SVGAGI. Template switching (which added a universal primer site) was used, and cDNA carried unique molecular identifiers. TCRdb itself ran the 5' RACE reads through MiXCR, one entry per CDR3 protein. This sample has about 240,000 distinct CDR3 sequences, with 8% to 11% found just once. The sequence was collected from a man in his fifties or sixties in good health. V is TRBV6-5 and J is TRBJ2-7, with TRBD1 matching 8 bases. The sequenced sample consisted of memory T cells sorted from blood. The CDR3 nucleotides are TGTGCCAGCAGTAACTATGCAGGGGGCGCATCCTACGAGCAGTACTTC. This encodes CASSNYAGGASYEQYF.